Following are 29 T cell receptor beta chains from one sample sequenced in a study of CD8+ T cells in alopecia areata. Treatment indicated: oral pan-JAK inhibitor, 5-10 mg twice daily. RNA, once extracted, was reverse transcribed into cDNA for use as the sequencing template. Assay: immunoSEQ multiplex PCR; the TCRdb copy retains only in-frame clones and omits some. The sample has some 170,000 clones, about three fifths seen once. This material consisted of CD4+ T cells sorted from blood, taken between weeks 55 and 65, from a patient treated with tofacitinib. These receptors came from a human donor with alopecia areata.

The chain is built from TRBV6-1 and TRBJ2-1, with unresolved D. This CDR3 is 14 amino acids long. Trimming left V 6 bases short and J 7 bases short, with 16 bases between. Germline V gene sequence: CDR1 MNHNS, CDR2 SASEGT. The CDR3 loop reads CASSPPGLRNEQFF. The DNA for the CDR3 is TGTGCCAGCAGCCCACCTGGGTTGAGGAATGAGCAGTTCTTC.

The gene calls are TRBV15 and TRBJ2-7, with D unresolved. V was shortened by 1 base and J by 5 bases, with 12 bases between the two germline ends. From germline, CDR1 is LNHNV and CDR2 YYDKDF (reference sequence). The CDR3 totals 14 residues. CDR3 sequence (DNA): TGTGCCACCAGCAGAGTTGTGCTCAAGGACGAGCAGTACTTC. Its translation is CATSRVVLKDEQYF.

There are many counts of this clone. The CDR3 spells CASSPIGGGIDNEQFF. CDR3 coding DNA: TGTGCCAGCAGCCCAATAGGCGGGGGGATTGACAATGAGCAGTTCTTC. V is TRBV19 and J is TRBJ2-1, with TRBD2 identical over 8 bases. Germline assignment: CDR1 LNHDA and CDR2 SQIVND (reference sequence). This CDR3 contains 16 residues. The V gene end was trimmed by 9 bases and the J gene end by 5 bases; junction bases not matched to a gene: 15.

The chain carries TRBV29-1 and TRBJ1-4; 8 nucleotides align to TRBD1. Germline CDR1 and CDR2: SQVTM and ANQGSEA. The CDR3 runs 13 residues. J gave up 3 bases and V 6 bases, and 3 bases lay outside the gene matches. CDR3 loop: CSVLTGANEKLFF. As DNA, the CDR3 is TGCAGCGTCCTGACAGGGGCTAATGAAAAACTGTTTTTT.

V gene TRBV14 combines with J gene TRBJ2-3; perhaps TRBD2 as D (6 bases). The CDR3 contains 14 residues. Trimming left V 4 bases short and J 2 bases short, with 10 bases between. CDR1 SGHDN and CDR2 FVKESK come from the germline V gene. The CDR3 region is CASSRGRITDTQYF. The CDR3 bases are TGTGCCAGCAGCCGGGGGAGGATCACAGATACGCAGTATTTT.

This clone was detected a few times. V gene TRBV27 combines with J gene TRBJ2-2; D is undetermined. The V gene's germline CDR1 is MNHEY and CDR2 SMNVEV (reference sequence). V was trimmed by 4 bases and J by 1 base, leaving 10 bases between them. This CDR3 spans 15 amino acids. CDR3 residues: CASSSDGRNTGELFF. CDR3 nucleotides: TGTGCCAGCAGTTCGGACGGACGGAACACCGGGGAGCTGTTTTTT.

The chain combines TRBV30 with TRBJ1-1, with D uncertain. CDR1 is GTSNPN and CDR2 is SVGIG in the germline V gene (reference sequence). V was clipped by 3 bases and J by 0 bases, with 8 bases between them. This CDR3 region has 13 residues. CDR3 coding DNA: TGTGCCTGGAGGGTTCGGATGAACACTGAAGCTTTCTTT. This translates into CAWRVRMNTEAFF.

A few counts support this clone. The genes are TRBV12-5 and TRBJ2-7; D possibly corresponds to TRBD1 (5 bases). CDR3 length equals 12 residues. The ends were cut back, 6 bases at V and 5 bases at J, with 11 bases in the middle. Per germline, CDR1 LGHNT and CDR2 FRNRAP. The CDR3 loop reads CASGSGFHEQYF. The CDR3 DNA sequence: TGTGCTAGTGGGTCAGGGTTCCACGAGCAGTACTTC.

V and J are TRBV11-3 and TRBJ2-7; unclear D gene. Trimming took off 5 bases at V and 4 bases at J, with 9 bases between the two ends. The length of the CDR3 is 12 residues. Germline V gene sequence: CDR1 SGHNT, CDR2 YENEEA. CDR3 loop: CASSPRKYEQYF. Written as DNA, the CDR3 is TGTGCCAGCAGCCCCCGGAAGTACGAGCAGTACTTC.

V gene TRBV30 combines with J gene TRBJ1-4, with 7 bases matching TRBD1. The CDR3 is 14 amino acids. Germline values: CDR1 GTSNPN, CDR2 SVGIG (reference sequence). The junction had 3 bases not matched to a gene; V was cut back by 2 bases and J by 3 bases. The DNA for the CDR3 is TGTGCCTGGAGTAAAGGACAGGCTAATGAAAAACTGTTTTTT. Translating it yields CAWSKGQANEKLFF. The entire variable domain, with the rest obtained from reference TRBV30 and TRBJ1-4, is as follows: SQTIHQWPATLVQPVGSPLSLECTVEGTSNPNLYWYRQAAGRGLQLLFYSVGIGQISSEVPQNLSASRPQDRQFILSSKKLLLSDSGFYLCAWSKGQANEKLFFGSGTQLSVL.

This clone was counted a single time. The V gene is TRBV7-8, the J gene TRBJ2-2; 7 nucleotides agree with TRBD1. V was pared by 5 bases and J by 1 base, with 1 base of the junction left unmatched. Germline CDR1 is SGHVS and CDR2 is FQNEAQ. CDR3 length: 14 amino acids. The CDR3 loop is CASSRTGNTGELFF. In DNA form, the CDR3 reads TGTGCCAGCAGCAGGACAGGGAACACCGGGGAGCTGTTTTTT. Full variable domain (remainder filled in from reference TRBV7-8 and TRBJ2-2): GAGVSQSPRYKVAKRGQDVALRCDPISGHVSLFWYQQALGQGPEFLTYFQNEAQLDKSGLPSDRFFAERPEGSVSTLKIQRTQQEDSAVYLCASSRTGNTGELFFGEGSRLTVL.

A few counts support this clone. The rearrangement joins TRBV9 to TRBJ2-3; D could derive from TRBD1 or TRBD2 (6 bases each). Germline V gene lookup returns CDR1 SGDLS and CDR2 YYNGEE. CDR3 length: 14 residues. The ends were cut back, 3 bases at V and 6 bases at J, with 14 bases in the middle. CDR3: CASSATQGGDTQYF. The DNA of the CDR3 is TGTGCCAGCAGCGCTACTCAAGGGGGGGATACGCAGTATTTT.

V gene TRBV27 combines with J gene TRBJ1-1; possibly TRBD1 for D (5 bases). The CDR3 is 14 residues long. With 2 bases removed from V and 3 bases from J, the gap between germline ends came to 10 bases. Germline CDR1 reads MNHEY; CDR2 reads SMNVEV (reference sequence). As DNA, the CDR3 is TGTGCCAGCAGTTTACAGGGTGGGGACACTGAAGCTTTCTTT. The encoded protein is CASSLQGGDTEAFF.

Remarks on this clone: The same CDR3 can be traced to other DNA sequences in this sample. The chain joins TRBV7-6 to TRBJ2-5; D call uncertain. Germline V gene data show CDR1 as SGHVS and CDR2 as FNYEAQ. V was clipped by 5 bases and J by 1 base, with 2 bases between them. The CDR3 spans 11 residues. The CDR3 DNA is TGTGCCAGCAGCATCCAAGAGACCCAGTACTTC. Protein sequence: CASSIQETQYF.

V gene TRBV6-1 combines with J gene TRBJ2-5, with D unclear. Germline CDR1 and CDR2: MNHNS and SASEGT. V was cut by 1 base and J by 0 bases, with 12 bases left in between. The CDR3 spans 16 residues. CDR3 bases: TGTGCCAGCAGTGAAGAGAGGTCCTCGTACCAAGAGACCCAGTACTTC. Translating it yields CASSEERSSYQETQYF.

The CDR3 loop reads CASSRNRRETQYF. The CDR3, as DNA: TGTGCCAGCAGCCGTAACCGACGAGAGACCCAGTACTTC. The rearrangement joins TRBV14 to TRBJ2-5; D call uncertain. The CDR3 is 13 amino acids. CDR1 SGHDN and CDR2 FVKESK come from the germline V gene. Trimming removed 4 bases at V and 4 bases at J, with 10 bases between.

V gene TRBV5-1 combines with J gene TRBJ2-1, with D unclear. CDR3 size: 15 residues. Between the trimmed V and J ends, which lost 4 bases and 0 bases, there was a span of 11 bases. The germline gives CDR1 SGHRS, CDR2 YFSETQ. In DNA form, the CDR3 reads TGCGCCAGCAGCGGGGATCAGAGCTCCTACAATGAGCAGTTCTTC. Amino acid sequence: CASSGDQSSYNEQFF.

This clone has only a few counts. The chain has TRBV29-1 and TRBJ1-1; 7 positions agree with TRBD1. CDR1 is SQVTM, CDR2 ANQGSEA, per germline. Trimming at V came to 3 bases and at J to 10 bases, leaving 11 bases not matched to a gene. There are 13 residues in the CDR3. The CDR3 region has the DNA TGCAGCGTTGATGTCAACAGGGGTTGGGGAGCTTTCTTT. This gives the protein CSVDVNRGWGAFF.

The rearrangement uses TRBV7-9 and TRBJ2-3; 7 nucleotides agree with TRBD1. The CDR3 is 15 residues long. V shed 5 bases and J 4 bases; nucleotides not matched to a gene: 9. Germline V gene sequence: CDR1 SEHNR, CDR2 FQNEAQ (reference sequence). For the CDR3, the DNA is TGTGCCAGCAGCCTAGGGGGCCCCGGGGCAGATACGCAGTATTTT. Its translation is CASSLGGPGADTQYF.

The chain combines TRBV4-1 with TRBJ1-2; a possible D gene is TRBD1 (6 bases). This CDR3 has 11 residues. The germline gives CDR1 MGHRA, CDR2 YSYEKL. V was shortened by 6 bases and J by 7 bases, with 9 bases between the two germline ends. The CDR3 nucleotides read TGCGCCAGCAGACAACAGGGTGGCTACACCTTC. It specifies CASRQQGGYTF.

The genes are TRBV30 and TRBJ1-5; D is unresolved. This CDR3 has 11 amino acids. V lost 0 bases and J lost 11, with 8 bases in between. Germline CDR1 is GTSNPN and CDR2 is SVGIG (reference sequence). CDR3 nucleotide sequence: TGTGCCTGGAGTGTCCGAGAGGCCCAGCATTTT. Amino acid sequence: CAWSVREAQHF.

This clone has a handful of counts. The V call is TRBV27, the J call TRBJ1-3; D is uncertain. The CDR3 length is 12 residues. CDR1 MNHEY and CDR2 SMNVEV come from the germline V gene (reference sequence). V lost 6 bases, J lost 11 bases, and 14 bases lay in between. The CDR3 sequence: CASRPNGGSIYF. In nucleotides, the CDR3 is TGTGCCAGCAGGCCTAATGGAGGGTCCATATATTTT.

The CDR3 sequence is CAWSVIVGGQEAFF. The DNA of the CDR3 is TGTGCCTGGAGTGTAATTGTCGGTGGGCAGGAAGCTTTCTTT. The rearrangement joins TRBV30 to TRBJ1-1; D gene uncertain. The V gene's germline CDR1 is GTSNPN and CDR2 SVGIG (reference sequence). Trimming removed 0 bases at V and 8 bases at J, with 16 bases between. CDR3 length: 14 residues.

This clone turned up a few times. The rearrangement uses TRBV6-5 and TRBJ2-3; TRBD1 aligns across 7 bases. Trimming removed 6 bases from V and 3 bases from J; junction bases left unmatched: 9. The CDR3 length is 15 residues. Germline values: CDR1 MNHEY, CDR2 SVGAGI. CDR3 DNA sequence: TGTGCCAGCAGGCCTGAGGGACAGACGACAGATACGCAGTATTTT. Translating gives CASRPEGQTTDTQYF.

V and J are TRBV5-1 and TRBJ2-6; D call uncertain. The CDR3 sequence is 14 residues long. Trimming shortened V by 5 bases and J by 2 bases, and 8 bases separated the two germline ends. Germline values: CDR1 SGHRS, CDR2 YFSETQ. As DNA, the CDR3 is TGCGCCAGCAGTGACTTTACTGGGGCCAACGTCCTGACTTTC. Translating it yields CASSDFTGANVLTF.

This clone turned up a few times. This rearrangement joins TRBV5-6 to TRBJ1-2; tentatively, D is TRBD1 (5 bases). The CDR3 length is 15 residues. Trimming took 4 bases from V and 1 from J, leaving 14 bases between them. From germline, CDR1 is SGHDT and CDR2 YYEEEE. The CDR3 coding sequence is TGTGCCAGCAGCGCGGGACGGACCAATAACTATGGCTACACCTTC. Its protein product is CASSAGRTNNYGYTF.

The chain employs TRBV2 and TRBJ2-3, with D possibly being TRBD1 (6 bases). Trimming took off 5 bases at V and 2 bases at J, with 11 bases between the two ends. From germline, CDR1 is SNHLY and CDR2 FYNNEI. This CDR3 contains 14 residues. CDR3 coding DNA: TGTGCCAGCAGTCGGGACATACTCACAGATACGCAGTATTTT. Its translation: CASSRDILTDTQYF.

The V gene is TRBV5-1, the J gene TRBJ1-1, with 8 bases that match TRBD1. V lost 3 bases and J lost 4; bases outside the gene matches: 5. From germline, CDR1 is SGHRS and CDR2 YFSETQ. CDR3 length: 14 amino acids. CDR3 nucleotide sequence: TGCGCCAGCAGCTCCCAGACAGGGGCCACTGAAGCTTTCTTT. It yields the protein CASSSQTGATEAFF.

The count of this clone is one. The CDR3 is CAWRTVGQGHEKLFF. DNA of the CDR3: TGTGCCTGGAGAACCGTAGGACAGGGGCATGAAAAACTGTTTTTT. The gene calls are TRBV30 and TRBJ1-4; 9 bases fit TRBD1. Trimming at V came to 3 bases and at J to 6 bases, leaving 8 bases not matched to a gene. From germline, CDR1 is GTSNPN and CDR2 SVGIG (reference sequence). The CDR3 has 15 amino acids.